Listed here is a single T cell receptor beta chain. Its cognate antigen has yet to be identified. The sample holds no much larger clone one base away, and base qualities are not on file. Library prep was done by PCR. This sample was sequenced with an Illumina HiSeq 2500. TCR library preparation used molecular barcoding, with unique molecular identifiers applied to normalize quantification of the TCRbeta repertoire. Using fastp at Q25 and MiXCR, TCRdb reprocessed the public reads and kept productive beta chains. Every CDR3 protein is listed once, alongside the most common genes and DNA of its rows. This sample lists 490,000 or so distinct CDR3 sequences; approximately 12% were detected once. Over 5.5% of the sample is held by the ten biggest clonotypes. The data belong to a study of T-cell reconstitution after alpha-beta-depleted transplantation in children (dated by TCRdb to 2016 to 2017). In terms of the full investigation: Using TCR repertoire profiling, the study followed T-cell immune reconstitution in a quantitative way in children after TCRalphabeta/CD19-depleted allogeneic hematopoietic cell transplantation.

Including cysteine and phenylalanine, the CDR3 has 13 amino acids. The sequence is cut down to CDR3 DNA, 39 bases in frame from base 1. V loses 4 bases of germline sequence and J loses 6 bases, and the interval between the two ends is 12 bases. The germline V gene specifies SNHLY as CDR1 and FYNNEI as CDR2. This TCR came from a human donor who donated a stem cell graft to a child with combined immunodeficiency. The rearranged chain carries TRBV2 and TRBJ1-1, with the D gene not confidently named. The sample here was PBMCs from the stem cell graft donor, taken from the stem cell graft. CDR3 sequence: CASSGTGWAEAFF. The DNA sequence reads TGTGCCAGCAGTGGAACGGGGTGGGCTGAAGCTTTCTTT.